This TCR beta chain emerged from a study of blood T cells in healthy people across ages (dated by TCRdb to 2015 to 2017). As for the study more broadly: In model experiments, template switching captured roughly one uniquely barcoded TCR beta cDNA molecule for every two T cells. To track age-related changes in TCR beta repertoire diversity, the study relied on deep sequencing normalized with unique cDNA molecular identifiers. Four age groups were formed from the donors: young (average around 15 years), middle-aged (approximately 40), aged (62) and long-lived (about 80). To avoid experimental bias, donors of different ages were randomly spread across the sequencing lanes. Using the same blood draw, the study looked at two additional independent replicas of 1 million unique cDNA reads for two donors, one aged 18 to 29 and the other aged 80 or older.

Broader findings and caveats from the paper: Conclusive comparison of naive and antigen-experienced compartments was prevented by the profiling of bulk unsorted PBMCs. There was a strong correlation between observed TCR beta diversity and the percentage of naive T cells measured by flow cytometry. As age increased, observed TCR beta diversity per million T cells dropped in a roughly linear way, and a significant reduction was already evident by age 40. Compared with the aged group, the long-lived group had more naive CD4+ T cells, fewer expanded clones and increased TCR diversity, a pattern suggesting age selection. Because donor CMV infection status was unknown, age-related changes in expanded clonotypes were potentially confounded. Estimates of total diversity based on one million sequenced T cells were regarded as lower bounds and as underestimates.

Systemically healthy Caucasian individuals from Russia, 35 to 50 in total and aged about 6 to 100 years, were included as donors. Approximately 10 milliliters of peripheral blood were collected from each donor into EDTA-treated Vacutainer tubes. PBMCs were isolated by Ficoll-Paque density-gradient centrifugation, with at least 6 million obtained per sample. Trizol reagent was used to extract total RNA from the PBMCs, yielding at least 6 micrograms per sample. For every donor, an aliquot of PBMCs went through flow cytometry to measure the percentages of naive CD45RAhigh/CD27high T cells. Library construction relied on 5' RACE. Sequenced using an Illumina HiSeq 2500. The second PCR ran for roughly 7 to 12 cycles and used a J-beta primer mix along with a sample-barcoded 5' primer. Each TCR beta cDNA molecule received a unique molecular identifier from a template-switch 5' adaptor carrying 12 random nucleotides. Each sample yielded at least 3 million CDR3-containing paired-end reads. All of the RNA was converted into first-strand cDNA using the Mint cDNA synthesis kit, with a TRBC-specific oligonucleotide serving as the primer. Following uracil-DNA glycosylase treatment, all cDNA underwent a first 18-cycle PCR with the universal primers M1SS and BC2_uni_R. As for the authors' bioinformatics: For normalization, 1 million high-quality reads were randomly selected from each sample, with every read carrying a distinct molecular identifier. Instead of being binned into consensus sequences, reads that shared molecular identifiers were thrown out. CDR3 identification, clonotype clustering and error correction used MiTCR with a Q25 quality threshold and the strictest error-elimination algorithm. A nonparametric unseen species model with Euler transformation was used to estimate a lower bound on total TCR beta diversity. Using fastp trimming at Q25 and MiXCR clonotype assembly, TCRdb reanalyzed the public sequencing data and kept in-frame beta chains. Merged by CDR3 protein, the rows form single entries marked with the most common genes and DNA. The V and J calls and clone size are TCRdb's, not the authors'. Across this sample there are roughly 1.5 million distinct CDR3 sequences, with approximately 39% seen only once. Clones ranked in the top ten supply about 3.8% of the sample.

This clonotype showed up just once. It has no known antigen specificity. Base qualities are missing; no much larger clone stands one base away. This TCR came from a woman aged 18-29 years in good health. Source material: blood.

The bases are TGTGCCAGCTCACAATCAGCGGGAGGTGATGAGCAGTTCTTC. This yields the protein CASSQSAGGDEQFF. Rearrangement joined TRBV18 to TRBJ2-1; 9 middle bases align to TRBD2. The germline V gene sets CDR1 to KGHSH and CDR2 to LQKENI. From the cysteine up to the phenylalanine, the CDR3 has a length of 14 residues. Just the 42-base CDR3 DNA is kept, in frame starting at base 1. V is cut back by 4 bases and J by 8 bases, with 6 bases in the junction unmatched.